The entry below describes one T cell receptor (beta chain). The record originates from a study of blood T cell repertoires in COVID-19. Study-level background: The cDNA or gDNA used as material had been derived from T cells, B-cell-depleted T cells, or PBMCs.

Produced via immunoSEQ multiplex PCR; TCRdb's table is partial and in-frame only. The sample lists approximately 130,000 clones; over 70% were seen once. The germline V and J ends were trimmed by 6 bases and 1 base, with 7 bases remaining between them. Germline V CDR1 and CDR2: MDHEN, SYDVKM. There are 13 residues in the CDR3. This receptor was obtained from a man aged 45-65 years with active COVID-19. The genes are TRBV28 and TRBJ1-3; D not resolved. The sequencing sample was made of peripheral blood. The CDR3 coding sequence is TGTGCCAGCAGCCTGACTTCTGGAAACACCATATATTTT. It yields the protein CASSLTSGNTIYF.